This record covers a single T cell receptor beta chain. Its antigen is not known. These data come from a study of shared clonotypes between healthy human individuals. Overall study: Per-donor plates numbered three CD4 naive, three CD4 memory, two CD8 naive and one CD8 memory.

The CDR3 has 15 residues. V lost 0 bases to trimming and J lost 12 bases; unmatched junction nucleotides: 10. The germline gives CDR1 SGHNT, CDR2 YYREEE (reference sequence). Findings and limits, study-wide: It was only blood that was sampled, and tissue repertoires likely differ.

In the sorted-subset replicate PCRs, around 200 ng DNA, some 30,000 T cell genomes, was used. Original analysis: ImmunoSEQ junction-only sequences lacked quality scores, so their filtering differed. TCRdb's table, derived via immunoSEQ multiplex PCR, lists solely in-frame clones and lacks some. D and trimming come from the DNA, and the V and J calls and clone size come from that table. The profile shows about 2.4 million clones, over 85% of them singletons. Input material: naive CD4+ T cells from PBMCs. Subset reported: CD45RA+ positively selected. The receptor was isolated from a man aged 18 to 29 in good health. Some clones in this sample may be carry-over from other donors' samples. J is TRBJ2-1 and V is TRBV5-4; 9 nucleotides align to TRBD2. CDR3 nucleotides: TGTGCCAGCAGCTTGGCCGGGGTAGCGGGAGACGGGCAGTTCTTC. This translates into CASSLAGVAGDGQFF.